This is a list of T cell receptor beta chains from one sample in a study of CD8+ T cells in alopecia areata. Some clones are missing from TCRdb's copy, which holds only in-frame ones; the method was immunoSEQ multiplex PCR. The sample lists around 150,000 clones, less than 70% occurring once. Material: CD4+ T cells sorted from blood, obtained at week 24, from a patient treated with tofacitinib. The receptor source for this set is a human donor with alopecia areata. CDR3s include the opening cysteine and the closing phenylalanine or tryptophan. Each record gives: D gene, J gene, V gene, CDR3 length, clone size, CDR3 protein, CDR3 DNA. D genes are given only for firm matches. Only part of the rows carry a size: once, few, many, or a class if the clone is expanded.

>TRBD1|TRBJ2-7|TRBV23-1|15|.
CASRVLRTGLYEQYF
TGCGCCAGCAGAGTGCTTCGGACAGGGCTCTACGAGCAGTACTTC
>TRBD1|TRBJ1-2|TRBV30|13|.
CAWMETGTYGYTF
TGTGCCTGGATGGAGACAGGGACCTATGGCTACACCTTC
>.|TRBJ1-2|TRBV20-1|11|few
CSARAYYGYTF
TGCAGTGCTAGAGCCTACTATGGCTACACCTTC
>TRBD1|TRBJ2-1|TRBV29-1|15|.
CSVEGRGTEYNEQFF
TGCAGCGTTGAAGGGAGAGGGACAGAGTACAATGAGCAGTTCTTC
>.|TRBJ2-3|TRBV30|12|few
CAWSVLGDTQYF
TGTGCCTGGAGTGTCCTCGGGGATACGCAGTATTTT
>.|TRBJ1-4|TRBV5-6|12|.
CASSSPNEKLFF
TGTGCCAGCAGCTCCCCTAATGAAAAACTGTTTTTT
>.|TRBJ1-4|TRBV29-1|14|once
CSASTTATNEKLFF
TGCAGCGCTTCTACAACAGCAACTAATGAAAAACTGTTTTTT
>.|TRBJ2-3|TRBV5-1|13|.
CASGRGAADTQYF
TGCGCCAGCGGCAGGGGGGCAGCAGATACGCAGTATTTT
>.|TRBJ1-4|TRBV6-6|13|few
CAGRTREGEKLFF
TGTGCCGGAAGGACGCGAGAGGGTGAAAAACTGTTTTTT
>.|TRBJ2-2|TRBV6-1|15|.
CASSDRGRATGELFF
TGTGCCAGCAGTGATAGGGGCAGGGCCACCGGGGAGCTGTTTTTT
>TRBD1|TRBJ2-7|TRBV6-1|16|.
CASSELPGQGTIEQYF
TGTGCCAGCAGTGAACTCCCCGGACAGGGGACGATCGAGCAGTACTTC
>.|TRBJ1-1|TRBV6-5|12|.
CASSQRASEAFF
TGTGCCAGCAGCCAAAGAGCCTCTGAAGCTTTCTTT
>.|TRBJ1-2|TRBV29-1|15|.
CSVGLEQGSMGGYTF
TGCAGCGTTGGCCTGGAACAGGGAAGCATGGGAGGCTACACCTTC
>.|TRBJ1-1|TRBV30|13|.
CAWTGGVGTEAFF
TGTGCCTGGACGGGGGGCGTCGGTACTGAAGCTTTCTTT
>.|TRBJ2-5|TRBV20-1|10|.
CSGAQETQYF
TGCAGTGGAGCTCAAGAGACCCAGTACTTC
>.|TRBJ2-1|TRBV4-1|15|.
CASSQDHREGNEQFF
TGCGCCAGCAGCCAAGATCACAGGGAAGGCAATGAGCAGTTCTTC
>.|TRBJ2-3|TRBV19|15|few
CASSSGRGGTDTQYF
TGTGCCAGTAGCTCCGGGAGAGGGGGAACAGATACGCAGTATTTT
>TRBD2|TRBJ2-7|TRBV11-2|15|.
CASSLGTSGVYEQYF
TGTGCCAGCAGCTTAGGCACTAGCGGGGTATACGAGCAGTACTTC
>.|TRBJ1-1|TRBV5-1|14|few
CASRTGGEWTEAFF
TGCGCCAGCAGGACTGGGGGGGAATGGACTGAAGCTTTCTTT
>.|TRBJ2-3|TRBV29-1|14|few
CSVRVSGPTDTQYF
TGCAGCGTTCGGGTTTCAGGGCCCACAGATACGCAGTATTTT
>.|TRBJ2-6|TRBV15|17|.
CATSRTAAFSGANVLTF
TGTGCCACCAGCAGGACGGCTGCTTTCTCTGGGGCCAACGTCCTGACTTTC
>.|TRBJ2-5|TRBV9|14|.
CASSVEWGRETQYF
TGTGCCAGCAGCGTAGAATGGGGGCGAGAGACCCAGTACTTC
>TRBD1|TRBJ1-2|TRBV25-1|15|.
CASTPTGAANYGYTF
TGTGCCAGCACCCCGACAGGGGCAGCTAACTATGGCTACACCTTC
>.|TRBJ2-7|TRBV29-1|15|.
CSAQGGPWSSYEQYF
TGCAGCGCCCAGGGCGGGCCCTGGAGCTCCTACGAGCAGTACTTC
>.|TRBJ1-2|TRBV30|14|.
CAWSVPGQLVGYTF
TGTGCCTGGAGTGTACCCGGACAGCTTGTTGGCTACACCTTC
>TRBD1|TRBJ1-1|TRBV29-1|15|.
CSVYSRYRGRTEAFF
TGCAGCGTTTATTCCCGGTACAGGGGGCGGACTGAAGCTTTCTTT
>.|TRBJ1-2|TRBV30|12|.
CALVEGLDGYTF
TGTGCCTTGGTAGAGGGTCTTGATGGCTACACCTTC
>.|TRBJ2-5|TRBV5-6|14|.
CASFHSRGQETQYF
TGTGCCAGCTTCCACAGCCGGGGACAAGAGACCCAGTACTTC
>TRBD1|TRBJ2-5|TRBV9|15|few
CASSVEGTGQETQYF
TGTGCCAGCAGCGTAGAAGGGACAGGGCAAGAGACCCAGTACTTC
>.|TRBJ1-4|TRBV9|14|.
CASSVAQGGEKLFF
TGTGCCAGCAGCGTAGCTCAGGGCGGGGAAAAACTGTTTTTT
>TRBD2|TRBJ2-1|TRBV2|17|few
CASGTASSGENWHEQFF
TGTGCCAGCGGGACCGCCTCTAGCGGGGAGAATTGGCATGAGCAGTTCTTC
>.|TRBJ1-1|TRBV29-1|13|.
CSVAPRRDTEAFF
TGCAGCGTGGCTCCTAGGCGGGACACTGAAGCTTTCTTT
>TRBD2|TRBJ2-7|TRBV5-6|18|once
CASSLVAGPLAGIYEQYF
TGTGCCAGCAGCTTAGTGGCAGGACCCCTAGCGGGGATCTACGAGCAGTACTTC
>TRBD2|TRBJ2-7|TRBV5-1|16|few
CASSFWTSGGAREQYF
TGCGCCAGCAGCTTTTGGACTAGCGGGGGTGCTAGGGAGCAGTACTTC
>TRBD1|TRBJ1-5|TRBV19|17|few
CASSILSGDRGNQPQHF
TGTGCCAGTAGTATACTCTCGGGGGACAGGGGGAATCAGCCCCAGCATTTT
>TRBD1|TRBJ2-6|TRBV29-1|14|.
CSVRDRAGANVLTF
TGCAGCGTTCGCGACAGGGCTGGGGCCAACGTCCTGACTTTC
>TRBD1|TRBJ2-7|TRBV11-2|15|.
CASSPTPTGISEQYF
TGTGCCAGCAGCCCCACACCGACAGGGATCTCCGAGCAGTACTTC
>.|TRBJ2-7|TRBV30|14|.
CAWRRFRTNYEQYF
TGTGCCTGGAGGAGATTTCGGACAAACTACGAGCAGTACTTC
>.|TRBJ2-7|TRBV2|12|.
CASSEEQHEQYF
TGTGCCAGCAGTGAAGAACAACACGAGCAGTACTTC
>.|TRBJ1-5|TRBV2|12|.
CASGGTRQPQHF
TGTGCCAGCGGGGGGACACGACAGCCCCAGCATTTT
>.|TRBJ2-6|TRBV5-1|15|.
CASSYREQGANVLTF
TGCGCCAGCAGCTACCGGGAACAAGGGGCCAACGTCCTGACTTTC
>TRBD1|TRBJ2-5|TRBV29-1|13|.
CSIKQGALETQYF
TGCAGCATAAAACAGGGGGCTTTGGAGACCCAGTACTTC
>.|TRBJ2-7|TRBV6-5|14|.
CASSRNAGHYEQYF
TGTGCCAGCAGTCGAAACGCAGGTCACTACGAGCAGTACTTC
>.|TRBJ1-1|TRBV2|14|few
CASSEHREGTEAFF
TGTGCCAGCAGTGAACACAGGGAGGGCACTGAAGCTTTCTTT
>.|TRBJ2-1|TRBV29-1|11|few
CSVVEAGLQFF
TGCAGCGTTGTGGAGGCAGGCCTGCAGTTCTTC
>.|TRBJ1-1|TRBV29-1|13|.
CSVLRRGNTEAFF
TGCAGCGTGTTGCGCAGGGGGAACACTGAAGCTTTCTTT
>.|TRBJ2-2|TRBV14|15|.
CASSQDYIATGELFF
TGTGCCAGCAGCCAAGATTACATAGCCACCGGGGAGCTGTTTTTT
>.|TRBJ2-7|TRBV6-5|15|.
CASNPSGTGAYEQYF
TGTGCCAGCAACCCTTCCGGGACGGGAGCCTACGAGCAGTACTTC
>TRBD2|TRBJ2-7|TRBV30|13|.
CAWRLAARDEQYF
TGTGCCTGGAGGCTAGCGGCCCGGGACGAGCAGTACTTC
>TRBD1|TRBJ1-1|TRBV2|14|once
CASRRDRESTEAFF
TGTGCCAGCAGGCGGGACAGGGAGTCCACTGAAGCTTTCTTT
>.|TRBJ2-1|TRBV2|15|.
CASSRDGSSYNEQFF
TGTGCCAGCAGTCGTGACGGAAGCTCCTACAATGAGCAGTTCTTC
>.|TRBJ1-4|TRBV5-1|13|.
CASRITGSEKLFF
TGCGCCAGCAGAATAACAGGGTCTGAAAAACTGTTTTTT
>.|TRBJ1-2|TRBV4-1|14|.
CASSLVAGNYGYTF
TGCGCCAGCAGCCTGGTTGCGGGTAACTATGGCTACACCTTC
>.|TRBJ2-7|TRBV5-1|17|.
CASSTARRGSSTYEQYF
TGCGCCAGCAGCACGGCCCGAAGGGGATCCTCCACCTACGAGCAGTACTTC
>TRBD1|TRBJ1-2|TRBV25-1|14|.
CASSEWNRGSGYTF
TGTGCCAGCAGTGAATGGAACAGGGGTAGTGGCTACACCTTC
>TRBD2|TRBJ2-1|TRBV6-1|15|.
CASSEPAGGYNEQFF
TGTGCCAGCAGTGAACCGGCGGGGGGATACAATGAGCAGTTCTTC
>.|TRBJ1-2|TRBV30|16|once
CAWRDPGGISNYGYTF
TGTGCCTGGAGGGACCCAGGCGGGATTTCTAACTATGGCTACACCTTC
>TRBD1|TRBJ2-3|TRBV9|14|many
CASSLTGNTDTQYF
TGTGCCAGCAGCCTGACAGGGAACACAGATACGCAGTATTTT
>.|TRBJ1-5|TRBV30|17|.
CAWSVQAGSFGNQPQHF
TGTGCCTGGAGTGTACAGGCAGGGTCGTTTGGCAATCAGCCCCAGCATTTT